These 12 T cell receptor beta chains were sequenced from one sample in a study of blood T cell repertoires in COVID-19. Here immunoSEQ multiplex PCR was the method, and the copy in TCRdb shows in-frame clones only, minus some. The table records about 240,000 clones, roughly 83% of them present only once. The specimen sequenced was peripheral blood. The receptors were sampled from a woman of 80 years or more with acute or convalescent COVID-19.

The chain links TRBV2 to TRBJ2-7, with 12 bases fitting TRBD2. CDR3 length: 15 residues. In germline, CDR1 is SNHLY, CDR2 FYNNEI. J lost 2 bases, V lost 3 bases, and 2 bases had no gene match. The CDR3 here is CASSDSSGGAYEQYF. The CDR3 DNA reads TGTGCCAGCAGTGATTCTAGCGGGGGGGCCTACGAGCAGTACTTC. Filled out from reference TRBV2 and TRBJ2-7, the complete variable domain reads EPEVTQTPSHQVTQMGQEVILRCVPISNHLYFYWYRQILGQKVEFLVSFYNNEISEKSEIFDDQFSVERPDGSNFTLKIRSTKLEDSAMYFCASSDSSGGAYEQYFGPGTRLTVT.

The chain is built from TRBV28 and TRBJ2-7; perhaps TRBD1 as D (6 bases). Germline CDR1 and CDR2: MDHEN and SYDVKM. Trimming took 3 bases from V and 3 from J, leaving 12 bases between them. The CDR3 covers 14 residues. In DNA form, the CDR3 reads TGTGCCAGCAGTTTGCAGGGGATCGGCTACGAGCAGTACTTC. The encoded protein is CASSLQGIGYEQYF.

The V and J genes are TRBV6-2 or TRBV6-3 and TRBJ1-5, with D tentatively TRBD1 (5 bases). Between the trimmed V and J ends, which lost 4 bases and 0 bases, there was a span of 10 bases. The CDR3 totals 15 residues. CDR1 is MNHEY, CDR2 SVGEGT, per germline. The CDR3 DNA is TGTGCCAGCAGTTCTCGCAGGGATAGCAATCAGCCCCAGCATTTT. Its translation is CASSSRRDSNQPQHF.

CDR3 bases: TGTGCCAGTAGTAGGGCGGGGCTAGCGAGGCATGAGCAGTTCTTC. Its protein product is CASSRAGLARHEQFF. The J gene is TRBJ2-1, the V gene TRBV19; D is perhaps TRBD2 (6 bases). CDR3 length: 15 amino acids. V lost 4 bases and J lost 8, with 18 bases in between. Germline V gives CDR1 LNHDA, CDR2 SQIVND (reference sequence).

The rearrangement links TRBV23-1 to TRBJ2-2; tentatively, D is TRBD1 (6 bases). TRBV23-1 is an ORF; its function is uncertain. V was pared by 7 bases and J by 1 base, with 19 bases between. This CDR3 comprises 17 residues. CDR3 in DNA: TGCGCCAGCACCAGTGCCAGACAGGACATGAACACCGGGGAGCTGTTTTTT. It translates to CASTSARQDMNTGELFF.

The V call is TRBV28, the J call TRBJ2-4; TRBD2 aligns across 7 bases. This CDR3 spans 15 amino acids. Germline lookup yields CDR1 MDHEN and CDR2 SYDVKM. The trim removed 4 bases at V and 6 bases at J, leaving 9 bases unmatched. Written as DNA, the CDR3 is TGTGCCAGCAGTTCTATGGGGGGGGAGGGAAACATTCAGTACTTC. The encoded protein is CASSSMGGEGNIQYF.

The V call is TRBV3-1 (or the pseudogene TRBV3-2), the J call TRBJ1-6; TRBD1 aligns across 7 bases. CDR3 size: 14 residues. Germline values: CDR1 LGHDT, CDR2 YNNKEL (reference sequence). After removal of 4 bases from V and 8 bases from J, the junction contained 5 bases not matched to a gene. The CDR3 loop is CASSRGDSDSPLHF. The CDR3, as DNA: TGTGCCAGCAGCCGTGGGGACAGCGATTCACCCCTCCACTTT.

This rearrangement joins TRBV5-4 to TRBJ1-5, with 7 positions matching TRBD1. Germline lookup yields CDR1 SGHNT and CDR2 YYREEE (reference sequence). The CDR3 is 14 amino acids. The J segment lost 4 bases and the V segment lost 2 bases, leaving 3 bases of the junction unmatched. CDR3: CASSFGTENQPQHF. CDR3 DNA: TGTGCCAGCAGCTTCGGGACAGAGAATCAGCCCCAGCATTTT.

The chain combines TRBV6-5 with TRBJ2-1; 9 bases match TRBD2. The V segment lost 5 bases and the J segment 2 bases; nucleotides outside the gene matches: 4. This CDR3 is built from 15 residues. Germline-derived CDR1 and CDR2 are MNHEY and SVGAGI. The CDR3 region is CASSRASGAYNEQFF. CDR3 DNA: TGTGCCAGCAGTCGTGCTAGCGGGGCCTACAATGAGCAGTTCTTC.

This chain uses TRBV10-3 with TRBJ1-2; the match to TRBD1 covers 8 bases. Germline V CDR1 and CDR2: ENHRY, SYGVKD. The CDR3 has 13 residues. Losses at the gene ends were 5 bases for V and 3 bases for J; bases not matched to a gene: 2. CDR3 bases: TGTGCCATCAGTCCAGGGGGCGACTATGGCTACACCTTC. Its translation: CAISPGGDYGYTF.

In DNA, the CDR3 is TGTGCCAGCAGTTACTCCCTCCGGGGGGCTGGGGAGCAGTTCTTC. Its translation: CASSYSLRGAGEQFF. The V and J genes are TRBV6-2 or TRBV6-3 and TRBJ2-1, with TRBD2 as a possible D gene (7 bases). The CDR3 consists of 15 residues. Germline V gene lookup returns CDR1 MNHEY and CDR2 SVGEGT. V dropped 0 bases and J dropped 10 bases, with 16 bases sitting between them.

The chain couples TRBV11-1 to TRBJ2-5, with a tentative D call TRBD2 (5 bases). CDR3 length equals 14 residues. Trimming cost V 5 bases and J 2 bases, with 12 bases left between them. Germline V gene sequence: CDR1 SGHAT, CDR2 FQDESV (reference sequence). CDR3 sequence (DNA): TGTGCCAGCAGCCCAGACGGGGTACAAGAGACCCAGTACTTC. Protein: CASSPDGVQETQYF.